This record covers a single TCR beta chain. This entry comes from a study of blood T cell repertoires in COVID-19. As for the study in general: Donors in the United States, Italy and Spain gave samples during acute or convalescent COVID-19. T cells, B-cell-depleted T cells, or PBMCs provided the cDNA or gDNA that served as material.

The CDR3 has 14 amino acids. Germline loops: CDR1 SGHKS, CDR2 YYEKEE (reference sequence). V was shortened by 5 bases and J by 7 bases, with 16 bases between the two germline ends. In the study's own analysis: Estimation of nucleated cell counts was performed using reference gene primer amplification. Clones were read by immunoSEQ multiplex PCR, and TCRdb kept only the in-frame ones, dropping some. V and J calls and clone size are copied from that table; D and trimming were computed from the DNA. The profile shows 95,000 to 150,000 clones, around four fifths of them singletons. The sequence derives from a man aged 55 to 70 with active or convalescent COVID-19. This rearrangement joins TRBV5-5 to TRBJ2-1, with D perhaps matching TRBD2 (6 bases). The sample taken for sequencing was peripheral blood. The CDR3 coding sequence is TGTGCCAGCAGTCGGGACTCCCCCCTGAATGAGCAGTTCTTC. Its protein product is CASSRDSPLNEQFF.